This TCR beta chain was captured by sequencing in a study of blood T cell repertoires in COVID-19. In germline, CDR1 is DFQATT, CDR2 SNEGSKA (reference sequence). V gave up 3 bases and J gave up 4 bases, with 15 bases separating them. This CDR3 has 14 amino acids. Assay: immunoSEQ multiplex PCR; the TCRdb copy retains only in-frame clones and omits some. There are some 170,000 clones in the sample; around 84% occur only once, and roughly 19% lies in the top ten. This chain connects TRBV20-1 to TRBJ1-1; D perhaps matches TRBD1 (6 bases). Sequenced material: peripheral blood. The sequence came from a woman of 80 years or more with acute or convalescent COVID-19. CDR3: CSASAGHLGTEAFF. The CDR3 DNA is TGCAGTGCTAGTGCGGGACACCTTGGCACTGAAGCTTTCTTT.